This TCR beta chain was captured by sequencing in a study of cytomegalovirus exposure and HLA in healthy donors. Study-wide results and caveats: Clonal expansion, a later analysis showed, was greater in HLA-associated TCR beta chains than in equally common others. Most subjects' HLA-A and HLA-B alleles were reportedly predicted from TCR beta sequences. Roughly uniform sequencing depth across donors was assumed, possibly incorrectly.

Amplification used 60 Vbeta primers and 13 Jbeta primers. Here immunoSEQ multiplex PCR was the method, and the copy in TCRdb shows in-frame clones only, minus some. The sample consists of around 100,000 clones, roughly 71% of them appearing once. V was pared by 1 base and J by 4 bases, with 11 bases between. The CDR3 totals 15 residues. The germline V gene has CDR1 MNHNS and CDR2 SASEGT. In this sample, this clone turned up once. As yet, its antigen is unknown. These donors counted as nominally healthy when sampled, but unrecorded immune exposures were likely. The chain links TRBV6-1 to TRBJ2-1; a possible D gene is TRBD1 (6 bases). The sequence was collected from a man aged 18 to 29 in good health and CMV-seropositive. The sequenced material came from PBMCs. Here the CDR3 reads CASSEVWTVYNEQFF. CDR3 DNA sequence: TGTGCCAGCAGTGAAGTATGGACAGTGTACAATGAGCAGTTCTTC.